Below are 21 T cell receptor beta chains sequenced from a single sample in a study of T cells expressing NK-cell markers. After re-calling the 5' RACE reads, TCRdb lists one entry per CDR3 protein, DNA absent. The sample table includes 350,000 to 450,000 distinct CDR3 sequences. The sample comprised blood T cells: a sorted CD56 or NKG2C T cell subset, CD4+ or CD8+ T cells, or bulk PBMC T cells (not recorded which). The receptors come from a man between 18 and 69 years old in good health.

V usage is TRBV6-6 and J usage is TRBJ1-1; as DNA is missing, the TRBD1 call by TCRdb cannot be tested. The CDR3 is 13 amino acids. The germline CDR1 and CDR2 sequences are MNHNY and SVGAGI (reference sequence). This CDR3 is CASRNRGDTEAFF.

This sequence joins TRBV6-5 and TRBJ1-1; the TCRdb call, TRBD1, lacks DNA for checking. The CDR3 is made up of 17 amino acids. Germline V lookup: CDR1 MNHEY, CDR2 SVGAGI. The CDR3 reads CASSSPFTGALNTEAFF.

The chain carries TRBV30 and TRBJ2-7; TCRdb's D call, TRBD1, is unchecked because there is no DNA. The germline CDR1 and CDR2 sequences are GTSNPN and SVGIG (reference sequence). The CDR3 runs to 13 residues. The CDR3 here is CAWRIRGGYEQYF.

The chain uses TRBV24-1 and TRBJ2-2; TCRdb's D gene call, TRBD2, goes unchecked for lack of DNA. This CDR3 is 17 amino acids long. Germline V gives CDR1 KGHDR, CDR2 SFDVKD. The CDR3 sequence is CATSEGDLGLAPGELFF.

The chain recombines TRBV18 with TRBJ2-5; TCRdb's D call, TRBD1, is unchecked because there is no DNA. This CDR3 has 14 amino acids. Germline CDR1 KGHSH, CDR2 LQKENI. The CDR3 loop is CASSPYAQGQSQYF.

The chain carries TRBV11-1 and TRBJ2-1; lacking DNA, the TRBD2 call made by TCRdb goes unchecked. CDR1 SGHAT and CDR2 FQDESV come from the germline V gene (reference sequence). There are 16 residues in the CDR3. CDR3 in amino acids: CASSYSIAGGNNEQFF.

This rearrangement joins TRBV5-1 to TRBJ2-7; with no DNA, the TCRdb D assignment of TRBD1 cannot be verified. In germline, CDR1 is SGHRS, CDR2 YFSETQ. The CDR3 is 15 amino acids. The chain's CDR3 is CASSLSPQDNYEQYF.

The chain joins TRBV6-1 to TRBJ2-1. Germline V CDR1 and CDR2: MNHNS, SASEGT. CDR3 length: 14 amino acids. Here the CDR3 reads CASKVESSYNEQFF.

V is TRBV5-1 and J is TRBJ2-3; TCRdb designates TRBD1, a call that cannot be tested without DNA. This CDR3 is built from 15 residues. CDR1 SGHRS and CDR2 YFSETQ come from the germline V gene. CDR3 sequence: CASSLVPGALDTQYF.

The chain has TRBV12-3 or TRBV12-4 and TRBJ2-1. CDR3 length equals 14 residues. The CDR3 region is CASMAFRGTNEQFF.

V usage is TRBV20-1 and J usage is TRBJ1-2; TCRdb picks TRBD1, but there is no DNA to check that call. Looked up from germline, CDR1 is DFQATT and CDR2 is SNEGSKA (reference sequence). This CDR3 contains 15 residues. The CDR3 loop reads CSARGTASSNYGYTF.

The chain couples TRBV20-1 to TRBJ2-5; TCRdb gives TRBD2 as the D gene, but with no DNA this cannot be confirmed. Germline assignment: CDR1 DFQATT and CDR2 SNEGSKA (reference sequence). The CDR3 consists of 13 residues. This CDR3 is CSALAWIEETQYF.

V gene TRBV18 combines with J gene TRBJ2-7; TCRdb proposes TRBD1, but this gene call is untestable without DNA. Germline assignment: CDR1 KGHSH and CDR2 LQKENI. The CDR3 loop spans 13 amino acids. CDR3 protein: CASSNQAALEQYF.

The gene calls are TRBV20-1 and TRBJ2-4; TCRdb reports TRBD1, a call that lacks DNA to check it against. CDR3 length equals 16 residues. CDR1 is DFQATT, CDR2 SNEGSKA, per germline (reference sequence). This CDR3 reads CSASPRDQTTYNIQYF.

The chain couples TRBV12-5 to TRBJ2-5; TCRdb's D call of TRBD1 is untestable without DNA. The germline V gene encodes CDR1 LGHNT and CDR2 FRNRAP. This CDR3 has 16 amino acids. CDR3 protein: CASGLVGGQTQETQYF.

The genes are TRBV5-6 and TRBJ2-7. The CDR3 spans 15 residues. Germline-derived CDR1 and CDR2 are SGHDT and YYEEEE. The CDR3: CASGHVGTSTYEQYF.

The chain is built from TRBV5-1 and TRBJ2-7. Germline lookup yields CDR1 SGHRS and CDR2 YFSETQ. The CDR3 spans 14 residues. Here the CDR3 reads CASSLTASTYEQYF.

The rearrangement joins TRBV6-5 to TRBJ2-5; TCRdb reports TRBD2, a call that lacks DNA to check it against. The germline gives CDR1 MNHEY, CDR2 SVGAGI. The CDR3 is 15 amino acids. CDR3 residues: CASSYSSGEGETQYF.

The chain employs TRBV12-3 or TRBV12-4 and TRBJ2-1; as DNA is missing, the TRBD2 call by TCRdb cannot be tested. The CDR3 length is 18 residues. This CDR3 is CASRSGLAGGTSYNEQFF.

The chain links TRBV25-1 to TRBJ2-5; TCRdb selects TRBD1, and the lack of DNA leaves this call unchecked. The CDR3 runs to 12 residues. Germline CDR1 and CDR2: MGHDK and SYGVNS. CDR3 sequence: CASSRERETQYF. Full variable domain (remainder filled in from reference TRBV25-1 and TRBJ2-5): EADIYQTPRYLVIGTGKKITLECSQTMGHDKMYWYQQDPGMELHLIHYSYGVNSTEKGDLSSESTVSRIRTEHFPLTLESARPSHTSQYLCASSRERETQYFGPGTRLLVL.

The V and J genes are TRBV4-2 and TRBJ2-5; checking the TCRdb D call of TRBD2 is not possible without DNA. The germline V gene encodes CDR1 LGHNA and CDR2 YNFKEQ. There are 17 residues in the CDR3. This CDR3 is CASSQILPGLSKETQYF.